This TCR beta chain was recovered during a study of OX40 agonist ivuxolimab in advanced cancers. Per the germline V gene, CDR1 is KGHSH and CDR2 is LQKENI. The CDR3 spans 14 residues. J was trimmed by 1 base and V by 3 bases; bases with no gene match: 1. This clone was detected only once. The sample has other DNA sequences that encode this CDR3 too. Repertoires were generated with immunoSEQ multiplex PCR, while TCRdb's copy carries only in-frame clones and drops some. The sample lists about 64,000 clones; 80% to 90% were seen once. The receptor was derived from an adult with an advanced solid tumor such as melanoma, head and neck, liver or kidney cancer. The sequences come from CD4+ or CD8+ T cells sorted from blood, collected in a trial of the OX40 agonist ivuxolimab. The chain joins TRBV18 to TRBJ1-1; 8 bases agree with TRBD1. The CDR3 region is CASSPGTGNTEAFF. The CDR3 nucleotides read TGTGCCAGCTCACCCGGGACAGGGAACACTGAAGCTTTCTTT.